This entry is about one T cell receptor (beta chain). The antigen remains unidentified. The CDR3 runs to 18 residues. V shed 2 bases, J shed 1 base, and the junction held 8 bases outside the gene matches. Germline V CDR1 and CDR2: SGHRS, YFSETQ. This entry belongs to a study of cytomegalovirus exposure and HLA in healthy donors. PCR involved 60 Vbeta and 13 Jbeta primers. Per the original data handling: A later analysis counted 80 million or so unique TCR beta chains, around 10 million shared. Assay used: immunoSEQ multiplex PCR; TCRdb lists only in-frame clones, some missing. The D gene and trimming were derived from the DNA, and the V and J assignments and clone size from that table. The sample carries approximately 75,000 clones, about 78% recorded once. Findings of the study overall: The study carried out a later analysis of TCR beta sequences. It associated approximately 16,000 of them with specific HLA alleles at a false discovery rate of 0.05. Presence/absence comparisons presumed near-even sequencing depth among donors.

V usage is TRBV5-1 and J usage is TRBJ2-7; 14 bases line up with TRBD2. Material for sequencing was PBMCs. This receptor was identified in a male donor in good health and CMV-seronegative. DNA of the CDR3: TGCGCCAGCAGCTTTCCAGGGACTAGCGGGGGCGGATCCTACGAGCAGTACTTC. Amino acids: CASSFPGTSGGGSYEQYF. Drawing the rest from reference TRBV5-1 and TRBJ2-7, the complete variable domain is KAGVTQTPRYLIKTRGQQVTLSCSPISGHRSVSWYQQTPGQGLQFLFEYFSETQRNKGNFPGRFSGRQFSNSRSEMNVSTLELGDSALYLCASSFPGTSGGGSYEQYFGPGTRLTVT.